The 8 T cell receptor beta chains presented below share a single source sample, sequenced in a study of T cells in Graves' hyperthyroidism and ophthalmopathy. The CDR3 regions of TCR beta were amplified from RNA transcripts. When the TCR CDR3 underwent first-round RT-PCR, the HTBI primer set was used. A single record per CDR3 protein comes from TCRdb applying MiXCR to the multiplex PCR reads. The data contain 360,000 or so distinct CDR3 sequences, about a sixth of them singletons. Sequenced material: blood. These receptors were collected from a woman between 40 and 50 years old with Graves' ophthalmopathy.

This clonotype showed up many times. Sequence at one end of the junction differs from germline and may be a read error. V usage is TRBV12-3 or TRBV12-4 and J usage is TRBJ1-3, with 9 bases fitting TRBD1. CDR3 length: 17 residues. In DNA, the CDR3 is TGTGCCAGCAGTTCCCCGGACAGGGGAAGCTCTGGAAACGCCATATATTTT. Protein product: CASSSPDRGSSGNAIYF.

In this sample, this clonotype turned up many times. The rearrangement uses TRBV6-2 or TRBV6-3 and TRBJ1-2, with TRBD1 as a possible D gene (6 bases). CDR3 length: 16 amino acids. In germline, CDR1 is MNHEY, CDR2 SVGEGT. V was clipped by 0 bases and J by 7 bases, with 18 bases between them. Here the CDR3 reads CASSYSFRTEDCGYTF. In DNA, the CDR3 is TGTGCCAGCAGTTACTCGTTCCGGACAGAAGACTGTGGCTACACCTTC.

This clonotype was observed many times. V and J are TRBV11-2 and TRBJ2-1; TRBD2 matches at 8 bases. This CDR3 region has 16 residues. Germline CDR1 and CDR2: SGHAT and FQNNGV. J was trimmed by 0 bases and V by 6 bases; bases with no gene match: 7. CDR3 residues: CASRLRGTSSYNEQFF. The CDR3 nucleotides read TGTGCCAGCAGGCTCAGAGGGACTAGCTCCTACAATGAGCAGTTCTTC.

The V call is TRBV4-3, the J call TRBJ2-7; D call uncertain. Germline V gene sequence: CDR1 LGHNA, CDR2 YSLEER. The CDR3 contains 16 residues. V shed 0 bases and J shed 0 bases, with 12 bases lying between them. The CDR3 sequence: CASSQDQISSSYEQYF. The CDR3 region has the DNA TGCGCCAGCAGCCAAGATCAGATTTCGAGCTCCTACGAGCAGTACTTC.

This clonotype was detected many times. The J gene is TRBJ2-7, the V gene TRBV10-1, with TRBD2 identical over 7 bases. V dropped 3 bases and J dropped 5; count of bases not matched to a gene: 7. From germline, CDR1 is WNHNN and CDR2 SYGVQD (reference sequence). CDR3 size: 14 residues. The CDR3 here is CASSEGRETDEQYF. The CDR3 DNA follows: TGCGCCAGCAGTGAAGGGCGGGAGACGGACGAGCAGTACTTC.

The V gene is TRBV6-1, the J gene TRBJ2-7; TRBD2 might be the D (5 bases). Trimming pared 4 bases from V and 9 bases from J, leaving 22 bases between. The germline V gene has CDR1 MNHNS and CDR2 SASEGT. The CDR3 has 15 amino acids. The CDR3 DNA reads as TGTGCCAGCAGTGTGACCGCGTTTCCCGAGGCGGGGCAGTACTTC. Its translation is CASSVTAFPEAGQYF.

This clonotype was seen at least ten times. The rearrangement links TRBV7-8 to TRBJ2-7, with 12 bases aligning to TRBD1. The CDR3 covers 16 residues. Per germline, CDR1 SGHVS and CDR2 FQNEAQ. The V and J ends lost 5 bases and 3 bases, in that order; junction bases with no gene match: 8. The CDR3 DNA reads TGTGCCAGCAGCGCACGGGACAGGGGGCCTGACTACGAGCAGTACTTC. Protein product: CASSARDRGPDYEQYF.

This clonotype came up many times. This sequence joins TRBV28 and TRBJ2-5; 11 bases agree with TRBD2. V trimming: 6 bases; J trimming: 5 bases; junction bases outside the gene matches: 14. This CDR3 spans 17 amino acids. The germline V gene has CDR1 MDHEN and CDR2 SYDVKM. DNA for the CDR3: TGTGCCAGCAGCAGTCTCTTGACTAGCGGGGTAAGGGAGACCCAGTACTTC. Residues: CASSSLLTSGVRETQYF.